The next 17 T cell receptor beta chains were all read from a single sample in a study of T-cell memory formation after mild COVID-19. In TCRdb, the 5' RACE reads were re-called with MiXCR into one record per CDR3 protein. The data contain roughly 450,000 distinct CDR3 sequences, approximately 19% of them singletons. Sequenced input: PBMCs or a T cell subset sorted from them (not recorded which). The receptors here all came from a man aged 18 to 29 who had mild COVID-19 (a few samples of this study predate the infection). Cell type and time point are not known.

This clonotype showed up many times. The V gene is TRBV6-5, the J gene TRBJ1-2, with D perhaps TRBD1 (5 bases). CDR3 length: 15 residues. Trimming cost V 2 bases and J 1 base, with 11 bases left between them. Per the germline V gene, CDR1 is MNHEY and CDR2 is SVGAGI. The CDR3 DNA sequence: TGTGCCAGCAGTTACGGAGGGGCTCGTAACTATGGCTACACCTTC. Translating gives CASSYGGARNYGYTF.

This clonotype was seen more than once but under ten times. V and J are TRBV6-5 and TRBJ2-3; possibly TRBD1 or TRBD2 for D (7 bases each). V lost 2 bases and J 3 bases, leaving 15 bases between the germline ends. CDR1 and CDR2 from the germline V gene are MNHEY and SVGAGI. The CDR3 sequence is 16 residues long. For the CDR3, the DNA is TGTGCCAGCAGTTACAGGGGGCGCGGGGGAACAGATACGCAGTATTTT. It codes for CASSYRGRGGTDTQYF.

The chain joins TRBV28 to TRBJ1-1, with D possibly TRBD1 on 5 matching bases. V shed 5 bases and J shed 8 bases, with 9 bases lying between them. The germline CDR1 and CDR2 sequences are MDHEN and SYDVKM. This CDR3 region has 11 residues. The CDR3 nucleotides read TGTGCCAGCAGTGACCGGGACGAAGCTTTCTTT. Translated, it gives CASSDRDEAFF.

V is TRBV18 and J is TRBJ2-3; possible D gene TRBD2, 7 bases. Per the germline V gene, CDR1 is KGHSH and CDR2 is LQKENI. The CDR3 runs 16 residues. V lost 1 base, J lost 2 bases, and 13 bases lay in between. CDR3 DNA: TGTGCCAGCTCACCACGGGCGGGGGCCAACACAGATACGCAGTATTTT. Translated: CASSPRAGANTDTQYF.

The rearrangement links TRBV29-1 to TRBJ1-5; D remains unclear. CDR1 SQVTM and CDR2 ANQGSEA come from the germline V gene. V was pared by 5 bases and J by 5 bases, with 10 bases between. The CDR3 consists of 12 residues. The CDR3 loop is CSVSSADQPQHF. In nucleotides, the CDR3 is TGCAGCGTTTCTTCGGCCGATCAGCCCCAGCATTTT.

In its sample, this clonotype was seen many times. The chain carries TRBV5-1 and TRBJ2-2; D not certain. The germline gives CDR1 SGHRS, CDR2 YFSETQ. V was trimmed by 0 bases and J by 4 bases, leaving 10 bases between them. The CDR3 has 15 residues. CDR3 sequence: CASSLAGLFTGELFF. CDR3 coding DNA: TGCGCCAGCAGCTTGGCCGGCCTATTCACCGGGGAGCTGTTTTTT.

This clonotype was observed a few times. The chain uses TRBV11-1 and TRBJ2-1; 7 nucleotides align to TRBD1. The ends lost 4 bases at V and 7 bases at J; junction bases unmatched: 10. The V gene's germline CDR1 is SGHAT and CDR2 FQDESV (reference sequence). The CDR3 has 15 residues. Written as DNA, the CDR3 is TGTGCCAGCAGCTCTCGACAGGGTGGTAAGAATGAGCAGTTCTTC. As protein: CASSSRQGGKNEQFF.

Only a few counts were recorded for this clonotype. The gene calls are TRBV29-1 and TRBJ1-1; no definite D call. The germline CDR1 and CDR2 sequences are SQVTM and ANQGSEA. The V and J ends lost 4 bases and 0 bases respectively, with 9 bases between them. The CDR3 sequence is 13 residues long. CDR3 in DNA: TGCAGCGTTGTTGGGCGCATGAACACTGAAGCTTTCTTT. Translating it yields CSVVGRMNTEAFF.

This chain connects TRBV4-2 to TRBJ2-3; TRBD2 matches 9 bases. Trimming removed 1 base from V and 7 bases from J; junction bases left unmatched: 6. CDR3 length: 15 amino acids. Germline loops: CDR1 LGHNA, CDR2 YNFKEQ. The CDR3 coding sequence is TGTGCCAGCAGCCAAGGGGCGGGGGGGCCAAATACGCAGTATTTT. Its translation: CASSQGAGGPNTQYF.

The chain links TRBV19 to TRBJ1-6; D remains ambiguous. The V and J ends lost 5 bases and 8 bases respectively, with 13 bases between them. This CDR3 has 14 amino acids. The germline V gene encodes CDR1 LNHDA and CDR2 SQIVND (reference sequence). The chain's CDR3 is CASSYRGFDSPLHF. CDR3 in DNA: TGTGCCAGTAGTTATCGGGGATTTGATTCACCCCTCCACTTT.

The chain is built from TRBV7-8 and TRBJ2-1; TRBD2 agrees at 8 bases. The ends lost 4 bases at V and 3 bases at J; junction bases unmatched: 8. Germline V gives CDR1 SGHVS, CDR2 FQNEAQ. This CDR3 has 16 amino acids. The CDR3 protein is CASSSLQRGFYNEQFF. In nucleotides, the CDR3 is TGTGCCAGCAGCTCCCTACAGCGGGGGTTCTACAATGAGCAGTTCTTC.

This chain connects TRBV12-5 to TRBJ2-7; perhaps D is TRBD1 or TRBD2 (5 bases each). V dropped 7 bases and J dropped 2 bases, with 15 bases sitting between them. Germline V gene data show CDR1 as LGHNT and CDR2 as FRNRAP. This CDR3 spans 14 amino acids. The CDR3: CASAPGTAAYEQYF. For the CDR3, the DNA is TGTGCTAGTGCCCCAGGGACGGCAGCCTACGAGCAGTACTTC.

This clonotype came up many times. V gene TRBV4-3 combines with J gene TRBJ1-1; 7 nucleotides line up with TRBD1. Germline values: CDR1 LGHNA, CDR2 YSLEER. The CDR3 is made up of 17 amino acids. V shed 2 bases and J 9 bases; nucleotides not matched to a gene: 18. CDR3 loop: CASSQRGTVRQGEKAFF. DNA for the CDR3: TGCGCCAGCAGCCAAAGAGGGACGGTGCGGCAGGGGGAAAAAGCTTTCTTT.

CDR3 protein: CASSFSGGGRTAFF. Here the CDR3 DNA reads TGTGCCAGCAGTTTTTCAGGGGGCGGCAGGACGGCTTTCTTT. The chain couples TRBV28 to TRBJ1-1; TRBD1 agrees at 8 bases. The CDR3 is 14 residues long. V lost 3 bases to trimming and J lost 11 bases; unmatched junction nucleotides: 11. Germline V CDR1 and CDR2: MDHEN, SYDVKM.

J is TRBJ1-5 and V is TRBV28, with D unresolved. V was clipped by 6 bases and J by 5 bases, with 11 bases between them. Germline CDR1 and CDR2: MDHEN and SYDVKM. There are 13 residues in the CDR3. CDR3 amino acids: CASSSRRDQPQHF. The CDR3 DNA is TGTGCCAGCAGCTCCCGCCGCGATCAGCCCCAGCATTTT.

The rearrangement links TRBV6-6 to TRBJ1-6, with D uncertain. CDR3 length equals 12 residues. CDR1 is MNHNY, CDR2 SVGAGI, per germline (reference sequence). V gave up 4 bases and J gave up 9 bases, with 7 bases separating them. The chain's CDR3 is CASSWTSSPLHF. CDR3 DNA sequence: TGTGCCAGCAGTTGGACGAGTTCACCCCTCCACTTT.

In this sample, this clonotype turned up a few times. The chain has TRBV18 and TRBJ2-7; 10 nucleotides match TRBD1. CDR3 length: 14 residues. Germline V gives CDR1 KGHSH, CDR2 LQKENI. CDR3 amino acids: CASSPPEWGQGLWV. As DNA, the CDR3 is TGTGCCAGCTCACCACCTGAATGGGGACAGGGGCTGTGGGTC.